The rows below give T cell receptor beta chains drawn from one sample of a study of blood T cell repertoires in COVID-19. Here immunoSEQ multiplex PCR was the method, and the copy in TCRdb shows in-frame clones only, minus some. Among approximately 220,000 clones listed, roughly nine tenths were seen once. The sequenced sample was PBMCs or T cells enriched from blood (not recorded which). These receptors were collected from a woman aged 25-40 years with acute COVID-19. Both conserved end residues are part of each CDR3. Fields, in order: J gene, V gene, D gene, clone size, CDR3 protein, CDR3 DNA. D genes are given only for firm matches. Rows may omit the clone size; those that give it use once, few, many or a size class.

J gene: TRBJ1-1; V gene: TRBV5-1; D gene: .; clone size: .; CDR3 protein: CASSARHPNTEAFF; CDR3 DNA: TGCGCCAGCAGCGCGAGACACCCGAACACTGAAGCTTTCTTT
J gene: TRBJ2-1; V gene: TRBV25-1; D gene: .; clone size: few; CDR3 protein: CASSVETEKGNEQFF; CDR3 DNA: TGTGCCAGCAGCGTCGAGACAGAAAAGGGGAATGAGCAGTTCTTC
J gene: TRBJ1-6; V gene: TRBV3-1/TRBV3-2; D gene: .; clone size: once; CDR3 protein: CASSPTVSSYNSPLHF; CDR3 DNA: TGTGCCAGCAGCCCAACAGTGTCCTCCTATAATTCACCCCTCCACTTT
J gene: TRBJ2-1; V gene: TRBV19; D gene: .; clone size: .; CDR3 protein: CASSFLGANEQFF; CDR3 DNA: TGTGCCAGTAGCTTCCTGGGGGCCAATGAGCAGTTCTTC
J gene: TRBJ2-7; V gene: TRBV19; D gene: .; clone size: .; CDR3 protein: CASSILGQGSYEQYF; CDR3 DNA: TGTGCCAGTAGTATCTTAGGGCAGGGGTCCTACGAGCAGTACTTC
J gene: TRBJ1-1; V gene: TRBV21-1; D gene: .; clone size: few; CDR3 protein: CASSVTTGVNTEAFF; CDR3 DNA: TGTGCCAGCAGCGTCACAACAGGGGTGAACACTGAAGCTTTCTTT
J gene: TRBJ1-5; V gene: TRBV7-9; D gene: .; clone size: .; CDR3 protein: CASSLVRGLSNQPQHF; CDR3 DNA: TGTGCCAGCAGCTTAGTACGGGGACTCAGCAATCAGCCCCAGCATTTT
J gene: TRBJ1-1; V gene: TRBV10-3; D gene: .; clone size: .; CDR3 protein: CAIRPDTTEAFF; CDR3 DNA: TGTGCCATCAGACCCGACACCACTGAAGCTTTCTTT
J gene: TRBJ2-3; V gene: TRBV7-9; D gene: .; clone size: .; CDR3 protein: CASSLDRSATQYF; CDR3 DNA: TGTGCCAGCAGCTTAGACCGCAGCGCTACGCAGTATTTT
J gene: TRBJ1-3; V gene: TRBV7-7; D gene: .; clone size: .; CDR3 protein: CASSLDSRAGNTIYF; CDR3 DNA: TGTGCCAGCAGCTTAGATAGCAGGGCTGGAAACACCATATATTTT
J gene: TRBJ2-7; V gene: TRBV25-1; D gene: TRBD1; clone size: .; CDR3 protein: CASSDWDRASYEQYF; CDR3 DNA: TGTGCCAGCAGTGATTGGGACAGGGCCTCCTACGAGCAGTACTTC
J gene: TRBJ2-7; V gene: TRBV19; D gene: TRBD2; clone size: .; CDR3 protein: CASSPWGSGGVPYEQYF; CDR3 DNA: TGTGCCAGTAGCCCTTGGGGTAGCGGGGGAGTTCCCTACGAGCAGTACTTC
J gene: TRBJ1-5; V gene: TRBV5-1; D gene: .; clone size: .; CDR3 protein: CASSLTGDFSNQPQHF; CDR3 DNA: TGCGCCAGCAGCTTGACGGGGGACTTTAGCAATCAGCCCCAGCATTTT
J gene: TRBJ2-1; V gene: TRBV7-2; D gene: TRBD2; clone size: few; CDR3 protein: CASSLRGGFNEQFF; CDR3 DNA: TGTGCCAGCAGCTTACGGGGGGGGTTCAATGAGCAGTTCTTC
J gene: TRBJ2-2; V gene: TRBV4-3; D gene: TRBD1; clone size: few; CDR3 protein: CASSLWDRGTGELFF; CDR3 DNA: TGCGCCAGCAGCCTATGGGACAGGGGAACCGGGGAGCTGTTTTTT
J gene: TRBJ1-2; V gene: TRBV9; D gene: TRBD1; clone size: .; CDR3 protein: CASSVAGTGLYYGYTF; CDR3 DNA: TGTGCCAGCAGCGTAGCCGGGACAGGCCTTTATTATGGCTACACCTTC
J gene: TRBJ1-1; V gene: TRBV7-2; D gene: .; clone size: .; CDR3 protein: CASSLRGGVNTEAFF; CDR3 DNA: TGTGCCAGCAGCTTAAGAGGGGGGGTCAACACTGAAGCTTTCTTT
J gene: TRBJ1-6; V gene: TRBV7-2; D gene: TRBD1; clone size: .; CDR3 protein: CASSTQTGWSSPLHF; CDR3 DNA: TGTGCCAGCAGCACACAGACAGGGTGGAGCTCACCCCTCCACTTT
J gene: TRBJ1-3; V gene: TRBV10-3; D gene: .; clone size: .; CDR3 protein: CAPQEGGTSGNTIYF; CDR3 DNA: TGTGCCCCACAGGAGGGCGGGACCTCTGGAAACACCATATATTTT
J gene: TRBJ1-5; V gene: TRBV9; D gene: .; clone size: few; CDR3 protein: CASSVGYNNQPQHF; CDR3 DNA: TGTGCCAGCAGCGTAGGATACAACAATCAGCCCCAGCATTTT
J gene: TRBJ1-5; V gene: TRBV6-8; D gene: .; clone size: .; CDR3 protein: CASSYSSSVRGQPQHF; CDR3 DNA: TGTGCCAGCAGTTACTCGAGTTCGGTCCGGGGACAGCCCCAGCATTTT
J gene: TRBJ1-2; V gene: TRBV23-1; D gene: .; clone size: once; CDR3 protein: CASSQSYNYGYTF; CDR3 DNA: TGCGCCAGCAGTCAATCGTATAACTATGGCTACACCTTC
J gene: TRBJ1-4; V gene: TRBV7-6; D gene: TRBD1; clone size: .; CDR3 protein: CASSPWDRGAEKLFF; CDR3 DNA: TGTGCCAGCAGTCCTTGGGACAGGGGAGCGGAAAAACTGTTTTTT
J gene: TRBJ1-4; V gene: TRBV5-1; D gene: .; clone size: .; CDR3 protein: CASRWRENEKLFF; CDR3 DNA: TGCGCCAGCAGGTGGAGGGAAAACGAAAAACTGTTTTTT
J gene: TRBJ2-1; V gene: TRBV5-1; D gene: .; clone size: .; CDR3 protein: CASTPWGEKQGSEQFF; CDR3 DNA: TGCGCCAGCACCCCCTGGGGAGAGAAGCAGGGGTCCGAGCAGTTCTTC
J gene: TRBJ1-1; V gene: TRBV30; D gene: .; clone size: .; CDR3 protein: CALQQVSRNTEAFF; CDR3 DNA: TGTGCCTTACAGCAGGTGTCCCGGAACACTGAAGCTTTCTTT
J gene: TRBJ2-7; V gene: TRBV9; D gene: TRBD2; clone size: few; CDR3 protein: CASSVAASGSSYEQYF; CDR3 DNA: TGTGCCAGCAGCGTAGCTGCTAGCGGGAGCTCCTACGAGCAGTACTTC
J gene: TRBJ2-7; V gene: TRBV15; D gene: .; clone size: .; CDR3 protein: CATSRDKGYEQYF; CDR3 DNA: TGTGCCACCAGCAGAGATAAGGGGTACGAGCAGTACTTC
J gene: TRBJ2-3; V gene: TRBV18; D gene: .; clone size: .; CDR3 protein: CASSPSAIADTQYF; CDR3 DNA: TGTGCCAGCTCACCAAGCGCTATTGCAGATACGCAGTATTTT
J gene: TRBJ2-7; V gene: TRBV10-2; D gene: TRBD2; clone size: .; CDR3 protein: CASSEWAREGSYEQYF; CDR3 DNA: TGCGCCAGCAGTGAGTGGGCCAGGGAGGGCTCCTACGAGCAGTACTTC
J gene: TRBJ1-2; V gene: TRBV7-9; D gene: .; clone size: .; CDR3 protein: CASSLAGGTNYGYTF; CDR3 DNA: TGTGCCAGCAGCTTAGCGGGGGGAACTAACTATGGCTACACCTTC